This is a list of T cell receptor beta chains from one sample in a study of cytomegalovirus exposure and HLA in healthy donors. Sequencing was performed with immunoSEQ multiplex PCR; in TCRdb, only in-frame clones are kept and a portion is missing. The table records around 150,000 clones, 79% of them present only once. Sequencing was carried out using PBMCs. All receptors come from a man aged 45-60 years in good health and CMV-seropositive. The CDR3 runs from the conserved cysteine through the conserved F or W. D genes are given only for firm matches. Rows give clone size only sometimes, using once, few, many, or a class for an expanded clone.

d_gene	j_gene	v_gene	abundance	CDR3nt	CDR3aa
TRBD1	TRBJ2-7	TRBV2	-	TGTGCCAGCAGAGGATGGGGACAGCTCCTCCGCACGAGCTCCTACGAGCAGTACTTC	CASRGWGQLLRTSSYEQYF
-	TRBJ2-3	TRBV9	-	TGTGCCAGCAGCGTACTCGGCGGGAAATCAGGCACAGATACGCAGTATTTT	CASSVLGGKSGTDTQYF
TRBD1	TRBJ1-6	TRBV30	-	TGTGCCTGGAGCGCCACCCTGGGCAGGGGGTCACCCCTCCACTTT	CAWSATLGRGSPLHF
-	TRBJ1-4	TRBV30	-	TGTGCCTGGAGTGTATCCTCAACTAATGAAAAACTGTTTTTT	CAWSVSSTNEKLFF
-	TRBJ1-2	TRBV28	few	TGTGCCAGCAGTCCAGTCAGGGGCGTGAACTATGGCTACACCTTC	CASSPVRGVNYGYTF
-	TRBJ2-4	TRBV4-1	-	TGCGCCAGCAGCCAAGATCCCCAGTACGGGAACATTCAGTACTTC	CASSQDPQYGNIQYF
TRBD2	TRBJ2-5	TRBV10-2	-	TGCGCCAGCAGCGAAGGCGGGAGGGCAGAAGAGACCCAGTACTTC	CASSEGGRAEETQYF
-	TRBJ2-7	TRBV6-5	few	TGTCCCAGCAGTTACGGTGACACTTCAATCTACGAGCAGTACTTC	CPSSYGDTSIYEQYF
-	TRBJ2-7	TRBV30	-	TGTGCCTGGAGTGTTGGGCGGGTACTCGAGCAGTACTTC	CAWSVGRVLEQYF
-	TRBJ1-5	TRBV7-9	-	TGTTCCAGCCCCACGGCAGGGAGGAGCAATCAGCCCCAGCATTTT	CSSPTAGRSNQPQHF
-	TRBJ1-4	TRBV6-6	-	TGTGCCAGCCGCTCACGGGGGGGGCTCGGGGAAAAACTGTTTTTT	CASRSRGGLGEKLFF
-	TRBJ2-7	TRBV6-5	-	TGTGCCAGCAGTTACTCGGCGGTAGCGCGCTCCTACGAGCAGTACTTC	CASSYSAVARSYEQYF
TRBD1	TRBJ2-1	TRBV5-1	-	TGCGCCAGCAGCTCAGGACAGGGGGCAACGCACAATGAGCAGTTCTTC	CASSSGQGATHNEQFF
TRBD1	TRBJ2-5	TRBV19	-	TGTGCCAGTAGTTTTCGAGGACAGGGGGCCTTTGGTCAAGAGACCCAGTACTTC	CASSFRGQGAFGQETQYF
TRBD1	TRBJ1-4	TRBV7-8	-	TGTGCCAGCAGCTCCCGGGACAGGGGGTACTCTAATGAAAAACTGTTTTTT	CASSSRDRGYSNEKLFF
TRBD1	TRBJ1-6	TRBV30	few	TGTGCCTGGGCAGTTGGGACAGAGTATTCACCCCTCCACTTT	CAWAVGTEYSPLHF
TRBD1	TRBJ2-3	TRBV9	-	TGTGCCAGCAACAAAGGGGGCGAGGATACGCAGTATTTT	CASNKGGEDTQYF
TRBD2	TRBJ2-7	TRBV9	few	TGTGCCAGCAGCATTTCGGGAGGGGGCGAGCAGTACTTC	CASSISGGGEQYF
-	TRBJ1-2	TRBV28	-	TGTGCCAGCAGTCCCAGGGGTCTAAACTATGGCTACACCTTC	CASSPRGLNYGYTF
TRBD2	TRBJ2-5	TRBV4-2	few	TGTGCCAGCAGCCAGTTAGCGGGTGATGGGGAGACCCAGTACTTC	CASSQLAGDGETQYF
TRBD2	TRBJ2-7	TRBV28	once	TGTGCCAGCAGTTCTACGAGACTAGCGGGACCCTACGAGCAGTACTTC	CASSSTRLAGPYEQYF
-	TRBJ2-5	TRBV5-6	-	TGTGCCAGCAGCTTGTGGGCGGAGACCCAGTACTTC	CASSLWAETQYF
TRBD1	TRBJ1-2	TRBV29-1	-	TGCAGCGTTGTCCTCCGGGACAGGGCCCTGTATTCCCAATTC	CSVVLRDRALYSQF
TRBD1	TRBJ1-4	TRBV28	-	TGTGCCAGCAGCTCCGGGACAGGGTATGAAAAACTGTTTTTT	CASSSGTGYEKLFF
-	TRBJ2-6	TRBV5-4	-	TGTGCCAGCACCTCATACCGATCGGGGTCTGGGGCCAACGTCCTGACTTTC	CASTSYRSGSGANVLTF
-	TRBJ2-3	TRBV7-6	-	TGTGCCAGCAGCTTAGGAGAGGGTACAGATACGCAGTATTTT	CASSLGEGTDTQYF
-	TRBJ1-2	TRBV18	once	TGTGCCAGCTCACGTGGGGCCCAAACCGTCTATGGCTACACCTTC	CASSRGAQTVYGYTF
-	TRBJ1-5	TRBV15	-	TGTGCCACCAGCAGACGAGGCAGGGGTCACAATCAGCCCCAGCATTTT	CATSRRGRGHNQPQHF
-	TRBJ2-5	TRBV18	-	TGTGCCAGCTCACCACCGTTGGGGACTCAAGAGACCCAGTACTTC	CASSPPLGTQETQYF
-	TRBJ1-1	TRBV4-2	-	TGTGCCAGCAGCCACCAGGTGAACACTGAAGCTTTCTTT	CASSHQVNTEAFF
TRBD1	TRBJ2-2	TRBV6-5	-	TGTGCCAGCAGTGGATACCAGGGGGCCGGCGGGGAGCTGTTTTTT	CASSGYQGAGGELFF
-	TRBJ2-1	TRBV4-1	once	TGCGCCAGCAGTCAAAGGTCGAACAGCAAAGTTTACAATGAGCAGTTCTTC	CASSQRSNSKVYNEQFF
TRBD2	TRBJ2-5	TRBV5-4	-	TGTGCCAGCAGCTCTCTAGCGGAGAAAGAGACCCAGTACTTC	CASSSLAEKETQYF
TRBD2	TRBJ2-1	TRBV6-4	few	TGTGCCAGCAGTGACTCTAGCGGGTCCTACAATGAGCAGTTCTTC	CASSDSSGSYNEQFF
-	TRBJ1-1	TRBV6-5	once	TGTGCCAGCAGTTACTCCGGGGGACTGAACACTGAAGCTTTCTTT	CASSYSGGLNTEAFF
TRBD2	TRBJ2-5	TRBV30	-	TGTGCCTGGAGAAGAGCGGGAGCCTTAGAGACCCAGTACTTC	CAWRRAGALETQYF
-	TRBJ2-7	TRBV25-1	once	TGTGCCAGCAGTGAATTCGGAGGACGAGATTTCTACGAGCAGTACTTC	CASSEFGGRDFYEQYF
TRBD1	TRBJ2-7	TRBV7-9	-	TGTGCCAGCAGCCTCCAACAGGGGAACGAGCAGTACTTC	CASSLQQGNEQYF
TRBD2	TRBJ2-4	TRBV5-1	-	TGCGCCAGCAGCTCAAACCCGGGACTAGCGGGAGGGGACAAAAACATTCAGTACTTC	CASSSNPGLAGGDKNIQYF
-	TRBJ2-7	TRBV25-1	once	TGTGCCAGCAGTGGCTACAGAGAGAACACCTACGAGCAGTACTTC	CASSGYRENTYEQYF
TRBD1	TRBJ1-4	TRBV7-8	once	TGTGCCAGCAGCCCCGACAGGGGGCAAGAAAAACTGTTTTTT	CASSPDRGQEKLFF